The rows below give T cell receptor beta chains drawn from one sample of a study of T cell responses to AZD1222 COVID-19 vaccine. Method: immunoSEQ multiplex PCR; TCRdb's copy keeps in-frame clones and lacks some. The sample includes 120,000 to 150,000 clones, approximately 89% of them seen just once. The sample here was peripheral blood, taken on day 0 of AZD1222 vaccination. The receptors derive from an adult in good health. Each CDR3 is given with its conserved first and last residue. A D gene is named only where the DNA matches it firmly. Rows may omit the clone size; those that give it use once, few, many or a size class.

v_gene,abundance,d_gene,len,CDR3aa
TRBV28,once,.,11,CASSFRSPLHF
TRBV10-3,.,.,13,CAARGDLNQPQHF
TRBV18,.,TRBD1,14,CASSPGQGEQPQHF
TRBV6-5,.,TRBD1,14,CASRDGTVPTEAFF
TRBV3-1/TRBV3-2,.,.,13,CASSLWHHQPQHF
TRBV4-1,once,TRBD1,16,CASSQPGQGGNSPLHF
TRBV5-1,.,.,13,CASSLDHNSPLHF
TRBV12-5,.,.,13,CASGARGGETQYF
TRBV11-2,.,.,11,CASKLDYGYTF
TRBV11-3,.,.,15,CASSKGVPESNEQFF
TRBV11-2,.,TRBD1,16,CASSRDRTGLTDTQYF
TRBV7-3,.,.,14,CASSLVDGNTEAFF
TRBV2,few,.,15,CASSEGHGSYNEQFF
TRBV19,.,.,13,CASSIGGNTEAFF
TRBV28,.,TRBD1,15,CASSFLGQGPYEQYF
TRBV7-2,.,TRBD1,17,CASSSQDRVWSTDTQYF
TRBV6-5,.,.,12,CASRTDNSPLHF
TRBV9,.,TRBD2,16,CASSVRPGGDTDTQYF
TRBV6-5,few,TRBD1,14,CASNGQGGLGGYTF
TRBV28,once,.,14,CASSPQAASYEQYF
TRBV7-2,.,TRBD1,17,CASSVPGQGARGTEAFF
TRBV29-1,.,.,14,CSVIFGASYNEQFF
TRBV7-9,.,.,16,CASSSRRQNSGNTIYF
TRBV18,.,.,13,CASSPMDSYGYTF
TRBV9,.,.,13,CASSASEKETQYF
TRBV29-1,.,TRBD1,14,CSVARQGAQDTIYF
TRBV2,.,TRBD2,13,CASSFAGAGEQYF
TRBV14,.,.,15,CASSQGRGGHNEQFF
TRBV7-6,.,TRBD1,17,CASSLARDRVKYNEQFF
TRBV29-1,.,.,13,CSVWKNLNTEAFF
TRBV29-1,.,.,15,CSVARGSATNEKLFF
TRBV29-1,.,.,14,CSVVGGIRYNEQFF
TRBV29-1,.,.,12,CSVRPMNTEAFF
TRBV25-1,.,.,11,CASRLGGKLFF
TRBV5-1,.,.,13,CASASRGEKTQYF